Ten or more counts support the clone carrying this TCR beta chain. What it binds is not known. TCRdb analysed the 5' RACE reads with MiXCR anew, one entry per CDR3 protein. The sample records approximately 150,000 distinct CDR3 sequences, about a third being singletons. The data are from a study of CD8 T cells in ankylosing spondylitis. The V end was cut by 0 bases, the J end by 6 bases, with 2 bases between. CDR1 and CDR2 from the germline V gene are LGHDT and YNNKEL (reference sequence). This CDR3 has 11 amino acids. Broader study findings: With a CD8+ phenotype, disease-linked clones were relatively rare in peripheral blood.

The receptor comes from a male donor with ankylosing spondylitis. V is TRBV3-1 and J is TRBJ1-2; D is uncertain. What was sequenced was synovial fluid, either unsorted or a sorted T cell fraction (not recorded which). This CDR3 reads CASSQDNGYTF. CDR3 coding DNA: TGTGCCAGCAGCCAAGACAATGGCTACACCTTC. Full variable domain (remainder filled in from reference TRBV3-1 and TRBJ1-2): DTAVSQTPKYLVTQMGNDKSIKCEQNLGHDTMYWYKQDSKKFLKIMFSYNNKELIINETVPNRFSPKSPDKAHLNLHINSLELGDSAVYFCASSQDNGYTFGSGTRLTVV.